This paragraph covers one TCR beta chain sequence. Germline-derived CDR1 and CDR2 are SEHNR and FQNEAQ (reference sequence). The CDR3 is 16 residues long. V gave up 5 bases and J gave up 7 bases; unmatched junction bases: 11. The data stem from a study of blood T cell repertoires in COVID-19. At the level of the study: Some COVID-19 samples were acute and others convalescent; all came from the United States, Italy and Spain. The analysed material was cDNA or gDNA that came from T cells, B-cell-depleted T cells, or PBMCs.

In the original workflow: Scientists estimated how many nucleated cells there were by amplifying reference gene primers. Assay: immunoSEQ multiplex PCR; the TCRdb copy retains only in-frame clones and omits some. The V and J calls and the clone size are those of that table, but D and trimming were determined from the DNA. Of about 140,000 clones listed, approximately 80% are singletons. This clonotype originated in a woman between 45 and 60 years old with acute or convalescent COVID-19. V gene TRBV7-9 combines with J gene TRBJ1-4; 9 nucleotides line up with TRBD1. Material for sequencing was peripheral blood. CDR3 protein: CASSAGQGPGGEKLFF. The CDR3 DNA is TGTGCCAGCAGCGCCGGACAGGGGCCGGGCGGTGAAAAACTGTTTTTT.